Reported below is one T cell receptor beta chain. Its antigen is still unknown. This specimen comes from a study of CD8 T cells in ankylosing spondylitis. Study-level points and caveats: There was reportedly significant enrichment of clones that were disease-linked in matched ankylosing spondylitis synovial fluid. About 8 highly homologous variants formed a TCR beta motif that appeared characteristic of ankylosing spondylitis blood.

Library preparation for TCR beta used quantitative 5'-RACE with molecular barcodes. Using its own MiXCR run on the 5' RACE reads, TCRdb lists one record per CDR3 protein. The sample lists under 300,000 distinct CDR3 sequences; 15% to 20% were seen once. J was trimmed by 7 bases and V by 2 bases; bases with no gene match: 14. This CDR3 is built from 17 residues. Germline CDR1 and CDR2: MGHRA and YSYEKL. The TCR comes from a male donor with ankylosing spondylitis or in good health (not recorded which). The sample was blood, either unsorted or a sorted T cell fraction (not recorded which). The V and J genes are TRBV4-1 and TRBJ2-1, with 7 bases fitting TRBD1. DNA for the CDR3: TGCGCCAGCAGCCAACCCGGGACAGCGTACCCCACTAATGAGCAGTTCTTC. Its translation: CASSQPGTAYPTNEQFF.